This T cell receptor (beta chain) was identified during a study of vaccination and CD4 T cells after COVID-19 (dated by TCRdb to 2022 to 2024). About the full investigation: Every convalescent patient had a positive nasal swab PCR test for SARS-CoV-2, with mild disease in 9 or 10 patients and severe disease in one. Each participant got two doses of either the Pfizer-BioNTech BNT162b2 vaccine (n=8) or the Moderna mRNA-1273 vaccine (n=2). The spike-specific CD4+ TCR repertoire was compared before and after mRNA vaccination in approximately 9 COVID-19 convalescent patients and a handful of infection-naive healthy vaccine recipients. The convalescent cohort comprised six males and four females, including two Hispanic individuals, seven Caucasians, two Asians and one multiracial person. For three convalescent patients, samples were collected at an early post-vaccination timepoint (day 14) as well as at a late post-vaccination timepoint (days 161 to 241). Post-COVID blood samples were collected from convalescent patients a median of around 96 days after diagnosis, with a range of roughly 30 to 170 days. Post-vaccine blood samples were collected a median of approximately 68 days after the second vaccine dose, ranging from about 12 to 250 days.

The library was obtained by PCR. The sequencing machine was an Illumina iSeq 100. The study's own analysis went as follows. Non-productive sequences were removed, and CDR3s not starting with C, not ending with F or W, or shorter than 7 amino acids were discarded. Levenshtein distances (stringdist) and unrooted phylogenetic trees (ape) in R version 3.6.1 were used to assess CDR3 homology. The public reads were reanalyzed by TCRdb: fastp trimming at Q25, MiXCR alignment, in-frame beta chains only. CDR3 protein duplicates are merged, each entry listing the most common genes and DNA. TCRdb's processing, not the authors' own work, is the source of the V and J calls. Here the sample has about 31,000 distinct CDR3 sequences; 49% occur a single time. Roughly 5% of the sample lies in the top ten. The paper's findings and limits, for the study overall: In convalescent patients, a median approximately 89% of post-vaccine SARS-CoV-2-reactive clones were detected only after vaccination, suggesting vaccine-specific priming. The median number of SARS-CoV-2-reactive clonotypes rose from under 25 after infection to 38 after vaccination, but the change was not significant. Of the vaccine-specific clones found in convalescent patients, nearly all (304 of 307) were mono-reactive for SARS-CoV-2 spike instead of being cross-reactive with common cold coronaviruses. The number of convalescent patients in the study was relatively small, and the study did not examine early timepoints following natural infection.

Concerning this clonotype: The specificity of this receptor is unknown. No per-base quality is available; no much larger clone lies one base away.

From the cysteine through the phenylalanine, the CDR3 covers 15 amino acids. Here the CDR3 DNA is all that survives: 45 bases in frame from base 1. V is cut by 3 bases and J by 2 bases, and the space between the germline ends is 13 bases. The germline V gene sets CDR1 to MNHEY and CDR2 to SVGAGI. This specimen's time point label, interpreted: late sampling 161 to 241 days after vaccination in a few convalescent patients. The convalescent patients' positive SARS-CoV-2 PCR tests were from March to December 2020, which was before the Alpha, Beta and Delta variants emerged in the United States. Ficoll-Paque Plus gradient centrifugation was used to isolate PBMCs from whole blood, and the isolated PBMCs were then either used fresh or cryopreserved at -140C.

Rearrangement joined TRBV6-5 to TRBJ2-5; TRBD1 could be the D gene, as 6 bases match. This sample comprised CD4+ T cells from blood, obtained about 7 months after SARS-CoV-2 vaccination. This TCR was sampled from a human donor who had recovered from COVID-19. The CDR3 protein sequence reads: CASSYTTGQQETQYF. The sequenced DNA: TGTGCCAGCAGTTATACAACTGGACAGCAAGAGACCCAGTACTTC.